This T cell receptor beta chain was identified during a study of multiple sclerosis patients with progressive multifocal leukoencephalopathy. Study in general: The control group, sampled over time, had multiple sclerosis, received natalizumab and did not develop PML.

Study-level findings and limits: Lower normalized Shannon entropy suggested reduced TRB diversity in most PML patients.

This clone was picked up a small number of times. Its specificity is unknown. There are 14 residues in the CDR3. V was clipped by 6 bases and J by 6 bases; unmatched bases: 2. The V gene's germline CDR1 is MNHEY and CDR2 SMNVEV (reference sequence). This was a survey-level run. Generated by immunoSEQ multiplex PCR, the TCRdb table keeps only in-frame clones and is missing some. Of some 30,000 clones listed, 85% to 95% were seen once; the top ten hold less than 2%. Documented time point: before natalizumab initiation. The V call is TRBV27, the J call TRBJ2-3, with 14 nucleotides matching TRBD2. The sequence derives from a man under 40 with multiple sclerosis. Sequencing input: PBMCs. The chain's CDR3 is CASRWTSGRDTQYF. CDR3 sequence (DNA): TGTGCCAGCAGGTGGACTAGCGGGAGGGATACGCAGTATTTT.